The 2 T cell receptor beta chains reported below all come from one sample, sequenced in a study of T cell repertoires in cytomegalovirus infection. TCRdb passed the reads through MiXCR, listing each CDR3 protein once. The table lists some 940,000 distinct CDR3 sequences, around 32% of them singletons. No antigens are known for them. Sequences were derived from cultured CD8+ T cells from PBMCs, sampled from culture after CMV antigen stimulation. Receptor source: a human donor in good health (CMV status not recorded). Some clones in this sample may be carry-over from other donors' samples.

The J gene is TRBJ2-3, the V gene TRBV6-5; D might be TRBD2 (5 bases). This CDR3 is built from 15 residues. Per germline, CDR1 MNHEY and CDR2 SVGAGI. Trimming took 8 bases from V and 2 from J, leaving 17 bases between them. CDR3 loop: CASGGPGLYTDTQYF. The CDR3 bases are TGTGCCAGCGGTGGACCGGGGTTGTACACAGATACGCAGTATTTT.

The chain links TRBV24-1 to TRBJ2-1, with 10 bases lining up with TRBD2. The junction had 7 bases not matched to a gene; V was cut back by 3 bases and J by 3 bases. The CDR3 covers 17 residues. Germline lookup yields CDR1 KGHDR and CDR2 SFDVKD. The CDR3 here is CATSDGSGGDFYNEQFF. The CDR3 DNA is TGTGCCACCAGTGATGGAAGCGGGGGGGATTTCTACAATGAGCAGTTCTTC.